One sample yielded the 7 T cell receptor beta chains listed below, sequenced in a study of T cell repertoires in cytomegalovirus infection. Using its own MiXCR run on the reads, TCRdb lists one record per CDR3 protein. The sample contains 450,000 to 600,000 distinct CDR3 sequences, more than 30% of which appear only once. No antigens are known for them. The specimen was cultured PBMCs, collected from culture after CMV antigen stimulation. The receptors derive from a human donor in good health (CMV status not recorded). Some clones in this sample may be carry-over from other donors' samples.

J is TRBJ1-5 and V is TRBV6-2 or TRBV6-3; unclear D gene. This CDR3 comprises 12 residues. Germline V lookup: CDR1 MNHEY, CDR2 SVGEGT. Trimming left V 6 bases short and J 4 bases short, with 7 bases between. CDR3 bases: TGTGCCAGCAGGACCCATAATCAGCCCCAGCATTTT. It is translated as CASRTHNQPQHF.

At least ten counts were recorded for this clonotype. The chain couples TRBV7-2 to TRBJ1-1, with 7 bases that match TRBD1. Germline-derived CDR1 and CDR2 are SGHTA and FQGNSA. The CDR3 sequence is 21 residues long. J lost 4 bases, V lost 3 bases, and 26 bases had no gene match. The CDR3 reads CASSLRGLVFSGAQSGTEAFF. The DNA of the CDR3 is TGTGCCAGCAGCTTGAGGGGGCTCGTATTTTCGGGCGCTCAATCGGGCACTGAAGCTTTCTTT.

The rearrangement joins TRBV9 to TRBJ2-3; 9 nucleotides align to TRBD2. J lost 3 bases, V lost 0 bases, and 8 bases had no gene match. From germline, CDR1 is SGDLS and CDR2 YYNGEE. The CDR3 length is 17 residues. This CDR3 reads CASSVVGSGSGTDTQYF. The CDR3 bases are TGTGCCAGCAGCGTAGTGGGTAGCGGGAGCGGTACAGATACGCAGTATTTT.

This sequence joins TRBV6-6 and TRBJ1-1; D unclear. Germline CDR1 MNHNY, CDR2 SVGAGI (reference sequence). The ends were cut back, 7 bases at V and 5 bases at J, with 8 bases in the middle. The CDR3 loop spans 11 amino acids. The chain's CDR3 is CASMSRTEAFF. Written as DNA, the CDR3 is TGTGCCAGCATGAGTCGGACTGAAGCTTTCTTT.

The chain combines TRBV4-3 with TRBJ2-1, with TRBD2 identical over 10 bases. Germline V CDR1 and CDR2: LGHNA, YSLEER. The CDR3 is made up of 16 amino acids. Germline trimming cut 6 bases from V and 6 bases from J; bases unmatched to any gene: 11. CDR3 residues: CASRRVGLAGVNEQFF. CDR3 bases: TGCGCCAGCAGGAGAGTCGGTCTAGCGGGAGTCAATGAGCAGTTCTTC.

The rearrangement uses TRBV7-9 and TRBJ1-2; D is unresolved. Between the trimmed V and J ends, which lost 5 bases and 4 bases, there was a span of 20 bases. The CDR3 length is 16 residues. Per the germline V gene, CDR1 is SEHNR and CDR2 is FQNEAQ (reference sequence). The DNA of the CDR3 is TGTGCCAGCAGCGAACAAGGGAGGCAGTCTCTCTATGGCTACACCTTC. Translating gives CASSEQGRQSLYGYTF.

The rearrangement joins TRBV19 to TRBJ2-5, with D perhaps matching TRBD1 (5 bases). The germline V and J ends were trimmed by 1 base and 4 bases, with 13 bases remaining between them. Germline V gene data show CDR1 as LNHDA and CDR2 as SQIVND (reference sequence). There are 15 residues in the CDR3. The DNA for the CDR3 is TGTGCCAGTAGTATAGCCCGAAACAGGAGAGAGACCCAGTACTTC. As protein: CASSIARNRRETQYF. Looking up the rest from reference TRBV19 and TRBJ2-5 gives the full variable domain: DGGITQSPKYLFRKEGQNVTLSCEQNLNHDAMYWYRQDPGQGLRLIYYSQIVNDFQKGDIAEGYSVSREKKESFPLTVTSAQKNPTAFYLCASSIARNRRETQYFGPGTRLLVL.